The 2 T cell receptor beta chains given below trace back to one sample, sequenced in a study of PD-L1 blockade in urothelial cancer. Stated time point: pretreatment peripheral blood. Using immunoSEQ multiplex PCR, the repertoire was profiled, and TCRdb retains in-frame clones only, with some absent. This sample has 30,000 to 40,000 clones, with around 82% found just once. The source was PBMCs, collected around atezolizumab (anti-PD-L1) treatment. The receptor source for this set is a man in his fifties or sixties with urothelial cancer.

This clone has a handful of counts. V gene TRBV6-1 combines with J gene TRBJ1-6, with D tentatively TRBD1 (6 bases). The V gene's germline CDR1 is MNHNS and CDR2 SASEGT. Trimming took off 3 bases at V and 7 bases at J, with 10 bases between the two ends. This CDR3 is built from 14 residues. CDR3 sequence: CASSDWTVNSPLHF. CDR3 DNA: TGTGCCAGCAGTGATTGGACAGTAAATTCACCCCTCCACTTT.

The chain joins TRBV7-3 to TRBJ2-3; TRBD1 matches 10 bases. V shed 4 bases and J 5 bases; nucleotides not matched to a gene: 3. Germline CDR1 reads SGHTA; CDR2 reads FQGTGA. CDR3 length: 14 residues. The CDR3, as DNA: TGTGCCAGCAGCTCGACAGGGGGCATAGATACGCAGTATTTT. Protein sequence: CASSSTGGIDTQYF.